The 17 T cell receptor beta chains below were found in one sample sequenced in a study of T-cell memory formation after mild COVID-19. TCRdb redid the calling of the 5' RACE reads with MiXCR, one entry per CDR3 protein. The sample has 280,000 or so distinct CDR3 sequences, 18% seen once. Sequencing input: PBMCs or a T cell subset sorted from them (not recorded which). These receptors came from a man aged 18 to 30 who had mild COVID-19 (a few samples of this study predate the infection). Cell type and time point are not known.

The chain joins TRBV12-3 or TRBV12-4 to TRBJ2-7; D call uncertain. The CDR3 is 14 amino acids. The V end was cut by 6 bases, the J end by 4 bases, with 16 bases between. The CDR3 sequence is CASSPWQSTYEQYF. The CDR3 coding sequence is TGTGCCAGCAGCCCTTGGCAGAGTACTTACGAGCAGTACTTC.

This clonotype was seen at least ten times. The CDR3: CASSPGTASYNEQFF. The CDR3 DNA follows: TGCGCCAGCAGCCCTGGGACGGCTTCCTACAATGAGCAGTTCTTC. J is TRBJ2-1 and V is TRBV4-3, with D perhaps being TRBD1 or TRBD2 (5 bases each). V was trimmed by 4 bases and J by 1 base, leaving 11 bases between them. The CDR3 has 15 amino acids. Looked up from germline, CDR1 is LGHNA and CDR2 is YSLEER.

This clonotype was seen a few times. This chain links TRBV4-1 with TRBJ2-6; D remains ambiguous. Germline V gives CDR1 MGHRA, CDR2 YSYEKL. The length of the CDR3 is 18 residues. The V and J ends lost 6 bases and 0 bases respectively, with 18 bases between them. The CDR3, as DNA: TGCGCCAGCAGGCTCTTGGACCTAACCTTCTCTGGGGCCAACGTCCTGACTTTC. The encoded protein is CASRLLDLTFSGANVLTF.

This chain connects TRBV6-6 to TRBJ1-3; D gene unclear. The germline CDR1 and CDR2 sequences are MNHNY and SVGAGI (reference sequence). CDR3 length: 16 amino acids. Trimming pared 4 bases from V and 0 bases from J, leaving 13 bases between. CDR3 protein: CASSSTDYSSGNTIYF. CDR3 in DNA: TGTGCCAGCAGTTCGACGGATTACAGCTCTGGAAACACCATATATTTT.

V usage is TRBV5-1 and J usage is TRBJ2-1, with 9 bases aligning to TRBD2. The germline V gene has CDR1 SGHRS and CDR2 YFSETQ. The J segment lost 7 bases and the V segment lost 0 bases, leaving 5 bases of the junction unmatched. The CDR3 is 15 residues long. The CDR3 coding sequence is TGCGCCAGCAGCTTGGAGAGCGGGGGGTCTAATGAGCAGTTCTTC. It codes for CASSLESGGSNEQFF.

The genes are TRBV5-1 and TRBJ2-5; TRBD1 might be the D (6 bases). The germline V gene encodes CDR1 SGHRS and CDR2 YFSETQ. This CDR3 is built from 16 residues. Deletions cut 3 bases from V and 2 bases from J, with 17 bases between. The CDR3 DNA is TGCGCCAGCAGCTCATCCGGGACACAGAGACAAGAGACCCAGTACTTC. Amino acid sequence: CASSSSGTQRQETQYF.

This clonotype has more than one count but fewer than ten. Here the CDR3 DNA reads TGTGCCAGCAGTCGTCAGTTCAATCAGCCCCAGCATTTT. It yields the protein CASSRQFNQPQHF. The V gene is TRBV27, the J gene TRBJ1-5; unclear D gene. Germline V gene lookup returns CDR1 MNHEY and CDR2 SMNVEV (reference sequence). Trimming cost V 5 bases and J 3 bases, with 8 bases left between them. The CDR3 runs to 13 residues.

J is TRBJ2-3 and V is TRBV7-9; TRBD2 matches 8 bases. With V trimmed by 5 bases and J by 0 bases, 13 bases remained unmatched. The germline gives CDR1 SEHNR, CDR2 FQNEAQ (reference sequence). This CDR3 region has 18 residues. The CDR3 region is CASSRSVAGQVSTDTQYF. CDR3 bases: TGTGCCAGCAGCCGTAGCGTAGCGGGGCAGGTCAGCACAGATACGCAGTATTTT. Filled out from reference TRBV7-9 and TRBJ2-3, the complete variable domain reads DTGVSQNPRHKITKRGQNVTFRCDPISEHNRLYWYRQTLGQGPEFLTYFQNEAQLEKSRLLSDRFSAERPKGSFSTLEIQRTEQGDSAMYLCASSRSVAGQVSTDTQYFGPGTRLTVL.

This clonotype was detected ten times or more. CDR3 in amino acids: CASSQEGSGELFF. DNA of the CDR3: TGCGCCAGCAGCCAAGAAGGCTCCGGGGAGCTGTTTTTT. The genes are TRBV4-3 and TRBJ2-2; D gene ambiguous. The V gene's germline CDR1 is LGHNA and CDR2 YSLEER. The CDR3 totals 13 residues. Trimming removed 0 bases from V and 6 bases from J, with 5 bases in between.

The V and J genes are TRBV5-1 and TRBJ2-5; 10 bases map to TRBD1. Germline assignment: CDR1 SGHRS and CDR2 YFSETQ. CDR3 length: 15 residues. The ends lost 0 bases at V and 6 bases at J; junction bases unmatched: 5. Written as DNA, the CDR3 is TGCGCCAGCAGCTTGGAGGGACAGGGGAGGCAGACCCAGTACTTC. Protein sequence: CASSLEGQGRQTQYF.

A few counts support this clonotype. V usage is TRBV30 and J usage is TRBJ2-7; 7 nucleotides agree with TRBD1. Per germline, CDR1 GTSNPN and CDR2 SVGIG (reference sequence). V lost 5 bases to trimming and J lost 2 bases; unmatched junction nucleotides: 0. The CDR3 consists of 11 residues. The CDR3: CAWGQAYEQYF. In DNA form, the CDR3 reads TGTGCCTGGGGACAGGCCTACGAGCAGTACTTC.

The sample holds a few counts of this clonotype. The rearrangement links TRBV7-2 to TRBJ2-4; D call uncertain. Per germline, CDR1 SGHTA and CDR2 FQGNSA. This CDR3 is 15 amino acids long. V was shortened by 5 bases and J by 0 bases, with 11 bases between the two germline ends. The CDR3 is CASSPQSVAKNIQYF. DNA for the CDR3: TGTGCCAGCAGCCCCCAGTCAGTAGCCAAAAACATTCAGTACTTC.

The rearrangement uses TRBV7-2 and TRBJ1-4; no clear D. The V gene lost 5 bases and the J gene lost 0 bases, with 10 bases spanning the gap. The CDR3 is made up of 15 amino acids. CDR1 SGHTA and CDR2 FQGNSA come from the germline V gene. CDR3 in amino acids: CASSPPGPTNEKLFF. CDR3 sequence (DNA): TGTGCCAGCAGCCCGCCCGGGCCAACTAATGAAAAACTGTTTTTT. Complete variable domain (other parts from reference TRBV7-2 and TRBJ1-4): GAGVSQSPSNKVTEKGKDVELRCDPISGHTALYWYRQSLGQGLEFLIYFQGNSAPDKSGLPSDRFSAERTGGSVSTLTIQRTQQEDSAVYLCASSPPGPTNEKLFFGSGTQLSVL.

The chain links TRBV7-2 to TRBJ2-1, with 11 bases fitting TRBD2. The V and J ends lost 3 bases and 8 bases, in that order; junction bases with no gene match: 12. Per the germline V gene, CDR1 is SGHTA and CDR2 is FQGNSA. The CDR3 contains 17 residues. The CDR3 region is CASSFGPSGGRLHEQFF. DNA of the CDR3: TGTGCCAGCAGCTTCGGTCCTAGCGGGGGGCGGCTCCATGAGCAGTTCTTC.

This clonotype was seen only a few times. V gene TRBV7-2 combines with J gene TRBJ2-1, with 15 bases aligning to TRBD2. Germline CDR1 and CDR2: SGHTA and FQGNSA. The CDR3 has 18 amino acids. The V segment lost 1 base and the J segment 4 bases; nucleotides outside the gene matches: 5. CDR3 DNA: TGTGCCAGCAGCTTAGTGGGACTAGCGGGGGGAAAGTACAATGAGCAGTTCTTC. Translated: CASSLVGLAGGKYNEQFF.

This clonotype appeared many times. This chain links TRBV7-8 with TRBJ1-2; D gene unclear. Trimming took off 3 bases at V and 8 bases at J, with 16 bases between the two ends. The germline V gene encodes CDR1 SGHVS and CDR2 FQNEAQ. This CDR3 contains 14 residues. Here the CDR3 DNA reads TGTGCCAGCAGCTTGGGTCTTCGTCGGAGGGGCTACACCTTC. Translated: CASSLGLRRRGYTF.

The chain carries TRBV29-1 and TRBJ1-2; TRBD1 matches at 7 bases. The CDR3 length is 13 residues. With 6 bases clipped from V and 8 bases from J, the junction kept 12 bases outside the gene matches. CDR1 is SQVTM, CDR2 ANQGSEA, per germline. The CDR3 is CSVDDRDLGGYTF. CDR3 nucleotide sequence: TGCAGCGTCGACGACAGGGATTTAGGCGGCTACACCTTC.